This T cell receptor (beta chain) was found in a study of blood T cells in healthy people across ages (dated by TCRdb to between 2015 and 2016). Study-level background: In model experiments, template switching captured roughly one uniquely barcoded TCR beta cDNA molecule for every two T cells. To track age-related changes in TCR beta repertoire diversity, the study relied on deep sequencing normalized with unique cDNA molecular identifiers. The donors were split into four age groups: young (average around 15 years), middle-aged (roughly 40), aged (roughly 65) and long-lived (82). To avoid experimental bias, donors of different ages were randomly spread across the sequencing lanes. For two donors (one aged 18 to 29 and one aged 80 or older), the study analyzed two additional independent replicas of 1 million unique cDNA reads from the same blood draw.

Donors were approximately 42 systemically healthy Caucasian individuals from Russia aged 6 to 90 years. Each donor gave 9 to 10 milliliters of peripheral blood, collected into EDTA-treated Vacutainer tubes. Ficoll-Paque density-gradient centrifugation was used to isolate PBMCs, with at least 6 million per sample. Total RNA was extracted from PBMCs with Trizol reagent, with at least 6 micrograms obtained per sample. For every donor, an aliquot of PBMCs went through flow cytometry to measure the percentages of naive CD45RAhigh/CD27high T cells. In this sample, this clonotype turned up a few times. There is no known antigen for this receptor. The input lacks base qualities; no much larger clone sits a single base away. General study outcomes and caveats: Estimates of total diversity from one million sequenced T cells were regarded as lower bounds and underestimates. Since profiling was done on bulk unsorted PBMCs, naive and antigen-experienced compartments could not be conclusively compared. The CMV infection status of donors was not known, potentially confounding age-related changes in expanded clonotypes. The percentage of naive T cells measured by flow cytometry correlated strongly with observed TCR beta diversity. As age increased, observed TCR beta diversity per million T cells dropped in a roughly linear way, and a significant reduction was already evident by age roughly 36. Compared with the aged group, the long-lived group had more naive CD4+ T cells, fewer expanded clones and increased TCR diversity, suggesting age selection.

The library relied on 5' RACE. The sequencing machine was an Illumina HiSeq 2500. A second PCR of roughly 7 to 11 cycles was run with a J-beta primer mix and a sample-barcoded 5' primer. Each TCR beta cDNA molecule received a unique molecular identifier from a template-switch 5' adaptor carrying 12 random nucleotides. Each sample yielded at least 3 million CDR3-containing paired-end reads. First-strand cDNA was synthesized from all RNA with the Mint cDNA synthesis kit, primed by a TRBC-specific oligonucleotide. Following uracil-DNA glycosylase treatment, a first 18-cycle PCR with universal primers M1SS and BC2_uni_R was performed on all cDNA. The study's own analysis went as follows. For normalization, 1 million high-quality reads were randomly selected from each sample, with every read carrying a distinct molecular identifier. Instead of being binned into consensus sequences, reads with shared molecular identifiers were discarded. MiTCR, run with a Q25 quality threshold and the strictest error-elimination algorithm, handled CDR3 identification, clonotype clustering and error correction. Lower-bound total TCR beta diversity was estimated with a nonparametric unseen species model using Euler transformation. TCRdb itself trimmed the public reads at Q25 with fastp, ran MiXCR and retained productive beta chains. CDR3 protein sequences are deduplicated, and each keeps its most common genes and DNA. TCRdb, rather than the study authors, made the V and J calls. Across this sample there are under 2,000,000 distinct CDR3 sequences, with 49% seen only once. 2% to 2.5% of the sample rests with the top ten.

V loses 4 bases, J loses 7 bases, and the germline ends lie 19 bases apart. Measured from the cysteine to the phenylalanine, the CDR3 is 15 residues long. Only CDR3 DNA remains: 45 bases, in frame from the first base. The germline V gene (reference sequence) sets CDR1 to LNHNV and CDR2 to YYDKDF. The specimen sequenced was blood. The clonotype comes from a woman between 35 and 50 years old in good health. The chain is made from TRBV15 and TRBJ1-2, with TRBD1 perhaps the D gene, on 5 matching bases. The nucleotide sequence reads TGTGCCACCAGCAAATACAGACAGATGAGTCGTGGCTACACCTTC. This codes for CATSKYRQMSRGYTF.